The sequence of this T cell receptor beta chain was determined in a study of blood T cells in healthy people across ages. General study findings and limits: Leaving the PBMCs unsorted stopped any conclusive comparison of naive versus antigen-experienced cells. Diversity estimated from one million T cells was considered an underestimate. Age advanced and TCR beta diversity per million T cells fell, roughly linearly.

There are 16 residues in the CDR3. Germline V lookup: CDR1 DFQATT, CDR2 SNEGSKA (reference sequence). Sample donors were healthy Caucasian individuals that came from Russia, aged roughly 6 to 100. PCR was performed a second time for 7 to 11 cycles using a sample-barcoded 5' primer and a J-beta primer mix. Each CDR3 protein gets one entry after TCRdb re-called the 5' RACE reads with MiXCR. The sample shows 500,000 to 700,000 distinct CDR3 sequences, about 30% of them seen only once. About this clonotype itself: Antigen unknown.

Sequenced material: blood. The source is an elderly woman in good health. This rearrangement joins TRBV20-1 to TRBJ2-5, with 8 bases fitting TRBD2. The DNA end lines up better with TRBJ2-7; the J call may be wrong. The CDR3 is CSARDSYSTSEYEQYF. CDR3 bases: TGCAGTGCTAGAGATTCTTACTCGACTAGCGAGTACGAGCAGTACTTC.